The rows below give T cell receptor beta chains drawn from one sample of a study of OX40 agonist ivuxolimab in advanced cancers. Clones were sequenced by immunoSEQ multiplex PCR, and TCRdb holds only the in-frame ones, with some missing. The sample shows about 31,000 clones, around 76% of them seen only once. Sequencing used CD4+ or CD8+ T cells sorted from blood, obtained in a trial of the OX40 agonist ivuxolimab. The source of these receptors is an adult with an advanced solid tumor such as melanoma, head and neck, liver or kidney cancer. Both conserved end residues are part of each CDR3. A D gene is named only where the DNA matches it firmly. Clone size appears in some rows only: once, few, many, or a class for an expanded clone.

j_gene,v_gene,abundance,d_gene,CDR3aa,CDR3nt
TRBJ2-7,TRBV6-6,-,-,CASSPWSSYEQYF,TGTGCCAGCAGTCCCTGGAGCTCCTACGAGCAGTACTTC
TRBJ2-1,TRBV5-1,-,TRBD1,CASRHFLGQGWGEQFF,TGCGCCAGCAGGCACTTTTTGGGACAGGGTTGGGGTGAGCAGTTCTTC
TRBJ2-1,TRBV7-9,few,-,CASSFSLSGYYNEQFF,TGTGCCAGCAGCTTCTCTTTATCGGGCTACTACAATGAGCAGTTCTTC
TRBJ2-7,TRBV2,-,TRBD1,CASSEVPPGQSYEQYF,TGTGCCAGCAGTGAAGTTCCTCCGGGACAGTCCTACGAGCAGTACTTC
TRBJ2-2,TRBV5-1,-,-,CASSRRDVANTGELFF,TGCGCCAGCAGCCGCCGGGACGTCGCGAACACCGGGGAGCTGTTTTTT
TRBJ2-7,TRBV4-1,-,TRBD1,CASSQKSRDSTYEQYF,TGCGCCAGCAGCCAAAAATCCCGGGACAGCACCTACGAGCAGTACTTC
TRBJ2-7,TRBV5-1,-,-,CASSLAVTYEQYF,TGCGCCAGCAGCTTGGCGGTAACCTACGAGCAGTACTTC
TRBJ1-1,TRBV6-1,-,TRBD1,CASIELGQGLNTEAFF,TGTGCCAGCATTGAGTTGGGACAGGGGCTGAACACTGAAGCTTTCTTT
TRBJ1-2,TRBV6-1,-,-,CASSEPYLVGNYGYTF,TGTGCCAGCAGTGAACCCTACCTAGTGGGAAACTATGGCTACACCTTC
TRBJ2-1,TRBV14,-,-,CASSQDLGRIYNEQFF,TGTGCCAGCAGCCAGGACCTGGGGCGGATATACAATGAGCAGTTCTTC
TRBJ1-3,TRBV6-1,few,-,CASRGGNTIYF,TGTGCCAGCAGGGGTGGAAACACCATATATTTT
TRBJ2-6,TRBV30,-,-,CAWSPYRVSGANVLTF,TGTGCCTGGAGTCCTTACAGGGTATCTGGGGCCAACGTCCTGACTTTC
TRBJ2-1,TRBV27,-,-,CASSAPWDARRDEQFF,TGTGCCAGCAGTGCGCCCTGGGACGCCCGTCGCGATGAGCAGTTCTTC
TRBJ1-6,TRBV6-1,-,-,CASSEIFNNSPLHF,TGTGCCAGCAGTGAAATCTTTAATAATTCACCCCTCCACTTT
TRBJ1-1,TRBV7-6,-,-,CASSLRISGSDTEAFF,TGTGCCAGCAGCTTACGTATATCAGGATCAGACACTGAAGCTTTCTTT
TRBJ1-3,TRBV11-2,once,-,CASRLSGGNTIYF,TGTGCCAGCAGGTTGAGCGGTGGAAACACCATATATTTT
TRBJ2-5,TRBV7-6,-,-,CASSARTSREQYF,TGTGCCAGCAGCGCACGGACGTCGAGGGAGCAGTACTTC
TRBJ2-2,TRBV2,-,TRBD1,CASSDTGGDTGELFF,TGTGCCAGCAGTGATACAGGGGGAGACACCGGGGAGCTGTTTTTT
TRBJ2-5,TRBV7-9,-,-,CASSLGARARQETQYF,TGTGCCAGCAGCTTGGGAGCGAGAGCACGTCAAGAGACCCAGTACTTC
TRBJ2-7,TRBV19,-,-,CASSRGTGYEQYF,TGTGCCAGTAGTAGGGGCACTGGCTACGAGCAGTACTTC
TRBJ2-7,TRBV7-2,-,TRBD1,CASSPGQGAYEQYF,TGTGCCAGCAGCCCCGGACAGGGAGCCTACGAGCAGTACTTC
TRBJ1-5,TRBV7-9,-,TRBD1,CASSPLSNIRGDQPQHF,TGTGCCAGCAGCCCCTTATCTAACATCAGGGGGGATCAGCCCCAGCATTTT